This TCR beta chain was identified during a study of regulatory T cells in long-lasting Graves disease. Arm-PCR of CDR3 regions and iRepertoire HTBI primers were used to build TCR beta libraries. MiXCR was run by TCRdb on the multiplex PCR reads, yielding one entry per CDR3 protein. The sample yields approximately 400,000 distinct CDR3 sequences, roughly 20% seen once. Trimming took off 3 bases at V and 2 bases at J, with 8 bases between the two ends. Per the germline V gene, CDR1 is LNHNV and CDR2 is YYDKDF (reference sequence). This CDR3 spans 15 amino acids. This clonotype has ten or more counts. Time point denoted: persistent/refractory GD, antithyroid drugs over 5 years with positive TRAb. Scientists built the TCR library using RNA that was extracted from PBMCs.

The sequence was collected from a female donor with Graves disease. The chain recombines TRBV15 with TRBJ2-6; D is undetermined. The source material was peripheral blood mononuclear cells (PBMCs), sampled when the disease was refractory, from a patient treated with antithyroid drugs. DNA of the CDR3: TGTGCCACCAGCAGTGGGGTGGCTGGGGCCAACGTCCTGACTTTC. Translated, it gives CATSSGVAGANVLTF.